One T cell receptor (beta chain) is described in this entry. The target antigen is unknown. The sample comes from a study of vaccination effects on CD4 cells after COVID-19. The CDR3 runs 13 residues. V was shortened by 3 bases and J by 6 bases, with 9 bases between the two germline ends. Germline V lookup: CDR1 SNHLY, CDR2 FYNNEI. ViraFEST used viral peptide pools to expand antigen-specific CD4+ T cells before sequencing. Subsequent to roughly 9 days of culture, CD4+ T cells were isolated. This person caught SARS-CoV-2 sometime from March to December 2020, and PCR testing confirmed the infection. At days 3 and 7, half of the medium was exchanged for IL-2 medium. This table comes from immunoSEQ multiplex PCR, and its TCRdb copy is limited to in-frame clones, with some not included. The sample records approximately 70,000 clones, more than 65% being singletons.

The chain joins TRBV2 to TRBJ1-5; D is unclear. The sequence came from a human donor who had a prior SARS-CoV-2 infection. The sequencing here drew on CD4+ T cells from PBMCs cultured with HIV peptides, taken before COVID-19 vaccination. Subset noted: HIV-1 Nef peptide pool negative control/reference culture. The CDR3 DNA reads TGTGCCAGCAGTGAGGTAGCGGGTCAGCCCCAGCATTTT. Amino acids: CASSEVAGQPQHF.